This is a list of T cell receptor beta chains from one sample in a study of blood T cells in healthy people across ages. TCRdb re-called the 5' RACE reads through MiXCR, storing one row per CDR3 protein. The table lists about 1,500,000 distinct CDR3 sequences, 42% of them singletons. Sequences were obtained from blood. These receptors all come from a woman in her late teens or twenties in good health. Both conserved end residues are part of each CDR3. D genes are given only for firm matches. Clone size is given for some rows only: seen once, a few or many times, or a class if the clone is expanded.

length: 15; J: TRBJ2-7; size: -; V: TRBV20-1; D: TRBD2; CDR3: CSARDSYAGGDEQYF; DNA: TGCAGTGCTAGAGACTCATACGCCGGGGGGGACGAGCAGTACTTC
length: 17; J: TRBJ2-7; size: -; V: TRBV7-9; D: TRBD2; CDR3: CASSLIYAAGGSYEQYF; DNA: TGTGCCAGCAGCTTAATTTATGCAGCGGGGGGCTCCTACGAGCAGTACTTC
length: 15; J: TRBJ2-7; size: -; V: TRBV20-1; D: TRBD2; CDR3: CSARDQASGSYEQYF; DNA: TGCAGTGCTAGAGATCAGGCTAGCGGTTCCTACGAGCAGTACTTC
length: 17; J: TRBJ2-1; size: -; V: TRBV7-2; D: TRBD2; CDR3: CASSLVGSGEGWDEQFF; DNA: TGTGCCAGCAGCTTAGTGGGTAGCGGGGAGGGTTGGGATGAGCAGTTCTTC
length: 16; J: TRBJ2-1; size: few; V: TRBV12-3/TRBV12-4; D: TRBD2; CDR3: CASRLAGGPFHNEQFF; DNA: TGTGCCAGCAGACTCGCGGGGGGGCCGTTCCACAATGAGCAGTTCTTC
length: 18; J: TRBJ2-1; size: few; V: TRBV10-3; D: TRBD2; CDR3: CAISDPIATSGRAREQFF; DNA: TGTGCCATCAGTGATCCCATCGCAACTAGCGGGAGGGCCCGCGAGCAGTTCTTC
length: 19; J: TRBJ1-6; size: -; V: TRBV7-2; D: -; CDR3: CASSFNVGEQGWKNSPLHF; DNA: TGTGCCAGCAGCTTCAACGTGGGGGAACAGGGCTGGAAAAATTCACCCCTCCACTTT
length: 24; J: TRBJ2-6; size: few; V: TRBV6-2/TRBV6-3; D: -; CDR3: CASSYSTELQGRERALSIANVLTF; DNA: TGTGCCAGCAGTTATTCGACCGAGCTACAGGGTCGGGAGAGGGCTCTGAGTATAGCCAACGTCCTGACTTTC
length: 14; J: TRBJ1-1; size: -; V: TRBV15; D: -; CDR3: CATSRDKKNTEAFF; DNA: TGTGCCACCAGCAGAGATAAGAAGAACACTGAAGCTTTCTTT
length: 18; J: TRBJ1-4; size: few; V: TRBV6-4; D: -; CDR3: CASSDSQRDGGNNEKLFF; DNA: TGTGCCAGCAGTGACTCCCAACGGGACGGGGGAAATAATGAAAAACTGTTTTTT
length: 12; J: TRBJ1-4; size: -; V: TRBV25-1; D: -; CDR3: CASSAPGLELFF; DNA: TGTGCCAGCAGTGCCCCCGGGCTTGAACTGTTTTTT
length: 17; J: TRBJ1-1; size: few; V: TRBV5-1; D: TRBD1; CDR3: CASSSGTGGSLATEAFF; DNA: TGCGCCAGCAGCTCCGGGACAGGGGGCTCCCTGGCAACTGAAGCTTTCTTT
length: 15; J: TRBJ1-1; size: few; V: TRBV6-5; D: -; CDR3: CASSYSWNMNTEAFF; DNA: TGTGCCAGCAGTTACTCTTGGAACATGAACACTGAAGCTTTCTTT
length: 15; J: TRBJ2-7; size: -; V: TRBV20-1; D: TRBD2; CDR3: CSARRHSGTAYEQYF; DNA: TGCAGTGCTCGACGGCATAGCGGGACCGCCTACGAGCAGTACTTC
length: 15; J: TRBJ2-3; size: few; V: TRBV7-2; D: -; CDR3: CASSQTGVATDTQYF; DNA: TGTGCCAGCAGCCAGACGGGAGTCGCCACAGATACGCAGTATTTT
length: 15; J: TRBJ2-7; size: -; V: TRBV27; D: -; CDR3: CASSSPTGAQGEQYF; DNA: TGTGCCAGCAGTTCCCCGACCGGCGCTCAGGGCGAGCAGTACTTC
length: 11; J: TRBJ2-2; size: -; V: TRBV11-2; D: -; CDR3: CASVVAGELFF; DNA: TGTGCCAGCGTCGTTGCCGGGGAGCTGTTTTTT
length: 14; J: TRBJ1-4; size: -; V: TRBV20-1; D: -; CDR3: CSARVHPTNEKLFF; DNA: TGCAGTGCTAGAGTGCACCCAACTAATGAAAAACTGTTTTTT
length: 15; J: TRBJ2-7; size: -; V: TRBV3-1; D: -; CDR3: CASSQDSGSYNEQYF; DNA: TGTGCCAGCAGCCAAGATTCAGGATCCTACAATGAGCAGTACTTC
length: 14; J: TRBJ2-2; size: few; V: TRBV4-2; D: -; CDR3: CASSHQSNTGELFF; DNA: TGTGCCAGCAGCCATCAATCGAACACCGGGGAGCTGTTTTTT
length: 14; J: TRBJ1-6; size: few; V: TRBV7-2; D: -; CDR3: CASSERRLNSPLHF; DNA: TGTGCCAGCAGCGAAAGGCGCCTTAATTCACCCCTCCACTTT
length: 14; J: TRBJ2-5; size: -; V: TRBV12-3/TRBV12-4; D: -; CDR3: CASSLARRGHKQYF; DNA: TGTGCCAGCAGTTTAGCGCGCAGGGGCCACAAGCAGTACTTC
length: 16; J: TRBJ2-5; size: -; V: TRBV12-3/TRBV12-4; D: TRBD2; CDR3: CASSGTSGGAGETQYF; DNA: TGTGCCAGCAGTGGTACTAGCGGGGGGGCAGGGGAGACCCAGTACTTC